The clone carrying this T cell receptor beta chain was found a few times. What it binds is unknown. These data come from a study of TIL therapy for anti-PD-1-resistant metastatic lung cancer. Study as a whole: Progressing patients received lymphodepletion, expanded TIL infusion and IL-2.

Study-wide points: TIL clonotype persistence in blood showed no apparent association with response.

Time point reported: pre-treatment sample, taken before nivolumab and TIL therapy. The germline V gene has CDR1 SGHTA and CDR2 FQGTGA. J gave up 5 bases and V 5 bases, and 4 bases lay outside the gene matches. The CDR3 is 15 residues long. The libraries were made with immunoSEQ v3. The assay was immunoSEQ multiplex PCR, and TCRdb's table has in-frame clones only and misses some. The table shows about 44,000 clones, with 70% to 85% occurring only once. This TCR was sampled from a man between 65 and 85 years old with non-small cell lung cancer. Sequencing was performed on blood, taken at baseline. The rearrangement joins TRBV7-3 to TRBJ2-2, with TRBD1 matching 11 bases. CDR3 protein: CASSGQGAGTGELFF. The CDR3 nucleotides read TGTGCCAGCAGCGGACAGGGGGCGGGTACCGGGGAGCTGTTTTTT.